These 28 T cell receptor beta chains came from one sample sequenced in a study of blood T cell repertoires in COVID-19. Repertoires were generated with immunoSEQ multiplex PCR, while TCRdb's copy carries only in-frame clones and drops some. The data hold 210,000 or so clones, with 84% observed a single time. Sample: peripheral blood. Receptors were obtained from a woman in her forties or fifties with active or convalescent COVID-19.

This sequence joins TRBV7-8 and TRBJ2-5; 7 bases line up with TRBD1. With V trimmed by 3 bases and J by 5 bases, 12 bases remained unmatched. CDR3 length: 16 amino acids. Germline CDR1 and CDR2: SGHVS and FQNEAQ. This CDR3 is CASSFEQGNLGETQYF. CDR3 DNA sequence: TGTGCCAGCAGCTTTGAACAGGGGAACCTAGGCGAGACCCAGTACTTC.

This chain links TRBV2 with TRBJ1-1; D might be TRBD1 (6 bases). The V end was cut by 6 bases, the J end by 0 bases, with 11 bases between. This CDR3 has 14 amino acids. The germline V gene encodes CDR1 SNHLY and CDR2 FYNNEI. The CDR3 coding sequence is TGTGCCAGCAGCCCCGGGACATTGAACACTGAAGCTTTCTTT. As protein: CASSPGTLNTEAFF.

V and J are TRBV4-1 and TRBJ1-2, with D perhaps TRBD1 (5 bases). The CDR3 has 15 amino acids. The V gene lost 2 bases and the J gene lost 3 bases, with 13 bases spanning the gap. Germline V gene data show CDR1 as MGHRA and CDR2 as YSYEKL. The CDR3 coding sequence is TGCGCCAGCAGCCAATCTGCAGGGAGGGACTATGGCTACACCTTC. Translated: CASSQSAGRDYGYTF.

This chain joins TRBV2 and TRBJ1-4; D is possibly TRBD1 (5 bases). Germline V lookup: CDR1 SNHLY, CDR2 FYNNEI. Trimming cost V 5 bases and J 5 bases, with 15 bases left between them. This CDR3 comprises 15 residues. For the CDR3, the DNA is TGTGCCAGCAGTTCCAGGGTCCCCCCCAATGAAAAACTGTTTTTT. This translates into CASSSRVPPNEKLFF.

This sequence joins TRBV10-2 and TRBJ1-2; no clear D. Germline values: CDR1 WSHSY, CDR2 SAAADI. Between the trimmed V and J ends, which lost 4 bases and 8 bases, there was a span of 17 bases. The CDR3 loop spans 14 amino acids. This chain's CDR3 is CASSVGPGLGGYTF. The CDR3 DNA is TGCGCCAGCAGTGTAGGCCCGGGGTTAGGGGGCTACACCTTC.

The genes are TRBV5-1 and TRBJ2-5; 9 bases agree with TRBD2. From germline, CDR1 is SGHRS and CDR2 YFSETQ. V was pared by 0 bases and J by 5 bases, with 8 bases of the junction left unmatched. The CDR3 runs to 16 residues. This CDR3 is CASSLGYSGRGETQYF. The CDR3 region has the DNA TGCGCCAGCAGCTTGGGTTATAGCGGGAGAGGGGAGACCCAGTACTTC.

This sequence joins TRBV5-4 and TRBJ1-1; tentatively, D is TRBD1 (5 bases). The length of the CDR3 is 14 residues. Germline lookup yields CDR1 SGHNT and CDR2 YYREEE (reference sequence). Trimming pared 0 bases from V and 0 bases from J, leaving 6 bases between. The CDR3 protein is CASSLDRLNTEAFF. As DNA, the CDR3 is TGTGCCAGCAGCTTGGACAGGCTGAACACTGAAGCTTTCTTT. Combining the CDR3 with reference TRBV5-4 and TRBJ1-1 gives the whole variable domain ETGVTQSPTHLIKTRGQQVTLRCSSQSGHNTVSWYQQALGQGPQFIFQYYREEENGRGNFPPRFSGLQFPNYSSELNVNALELDDSALYLCASSLDRLNTEAFFGQGTRLTVV.

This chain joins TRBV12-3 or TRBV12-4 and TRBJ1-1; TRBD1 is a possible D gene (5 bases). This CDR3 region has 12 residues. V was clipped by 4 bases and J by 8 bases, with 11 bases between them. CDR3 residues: CASSSIPGEAFF. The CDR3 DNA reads TGTGCCAGCAGTTCGATTCCAGGGGAAGCTTTCTTT.

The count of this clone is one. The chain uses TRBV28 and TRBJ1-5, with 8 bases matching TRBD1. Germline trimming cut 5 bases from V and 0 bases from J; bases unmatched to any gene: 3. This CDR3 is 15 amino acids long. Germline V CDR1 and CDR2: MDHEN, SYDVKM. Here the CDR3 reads CASSPTGASNQPQHF. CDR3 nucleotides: TGTGCCAGCAGTCCGACAGGGGCTAGCAATCAGCCCCAGCATTTT.

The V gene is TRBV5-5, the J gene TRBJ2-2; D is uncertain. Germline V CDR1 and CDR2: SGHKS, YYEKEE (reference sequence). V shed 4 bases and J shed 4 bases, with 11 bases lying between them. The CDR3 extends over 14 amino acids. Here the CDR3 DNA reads TGTGCCAGCAGCGTGAGTAGCTCCACCGGGGAGCTGTTTTTT. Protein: CASSVSSSTGELFF.

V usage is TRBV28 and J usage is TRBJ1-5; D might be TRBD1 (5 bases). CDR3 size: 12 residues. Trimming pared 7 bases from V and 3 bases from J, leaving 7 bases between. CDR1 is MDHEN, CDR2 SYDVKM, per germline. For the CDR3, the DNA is TGTGCCAGCACCAGGGCCAATCAGCCCCAGCATTTT. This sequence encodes CASTRANQPQHF.

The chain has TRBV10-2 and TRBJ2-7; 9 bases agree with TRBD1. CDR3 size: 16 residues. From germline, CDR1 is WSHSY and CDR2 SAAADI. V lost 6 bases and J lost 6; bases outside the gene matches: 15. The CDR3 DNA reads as TGCGCCAGCAGGGCCACACCGGGACAGGGTTTAGCCGAGCAGTACGTC. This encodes CASRATPGQGLAEQYV.

CDR3 in amino acids: CASTQRGISYNEQFF. The CDR3, as DNA: TGTGCCAGTACCCAACGCGGGATCTCCTACAATGAGCAGTTCTTC. The chain recombines TRBV19 with TRBJ2-1, with D possibly matching TRBD2 (6 bases). CDR1 is LNHDA and CDR2 is SQIVND in the germline V gene (reference sequence). V was pared by 7 bases and J by 0 bases, with 13 bases between. The CDR3 contains 15 residues. Looking up the rest from reference TRBV19 and TRBJ2-1 gives the full variable domain: DGGITQSPKYLFRKEGQNVTLSCEQNLNHDAMYWYRQDPGQGLRLIYYSQIVNDFQKGDIAEGYSVSREKKESFPLTVTSAQKNPTAFYLCASTQRGISYNEQFFGPGTRLTVL.

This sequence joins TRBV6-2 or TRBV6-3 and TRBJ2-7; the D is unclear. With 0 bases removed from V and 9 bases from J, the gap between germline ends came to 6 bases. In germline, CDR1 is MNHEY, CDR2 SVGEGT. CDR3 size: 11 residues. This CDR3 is CASSYSAGQYF. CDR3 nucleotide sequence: TGTGCCAGCAGTTACTCAGCTGGGCAGTACTTC.

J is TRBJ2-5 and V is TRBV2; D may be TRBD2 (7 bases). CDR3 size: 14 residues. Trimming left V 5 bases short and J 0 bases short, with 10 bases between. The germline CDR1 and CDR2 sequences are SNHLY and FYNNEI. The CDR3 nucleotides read TGTGCCAGCAGTAAGGGGGGGTACCAAGAGACCCAGTACTTC. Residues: CASSKGGYQETQYF.

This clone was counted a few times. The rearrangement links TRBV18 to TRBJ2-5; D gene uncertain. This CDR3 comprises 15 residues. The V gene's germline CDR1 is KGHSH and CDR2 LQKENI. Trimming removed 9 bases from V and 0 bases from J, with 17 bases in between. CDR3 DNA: TGTGCCAGTACCGAACTAAGGTCAGACCAAGAGACCCAGTACTTC. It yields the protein CASTELRSDQETQYF.

CDR3 coding DNA: TGTGCCAGCAGCTTGTTGGGGCCAGGTAATCAGCCCCAGCATTTT. Residues: CASSLLGPGNQPQHF. The V call is TRBV5-6, the J call TRBJ1-5, with D maybe TRBD1 (5 bases). The germline V and J ends were trimmed by 1 base and 4 bases, with 12 bases remaining between them. The CDR3 covers 15 residues. Germline loops: CDR1 SGHDT, CDR2 YYEEEE. The full variable domain, in which reference TRBV5-6 and TRBJ1-5 provide the parts outside the CDR3, is DAGVTQSPTHLIKTRGQQVTLRCSPKSGHDTVSWYQQALGQGPQFIFQYYEEEERQRGNFPDRFSGHQFPNYSSELNVNALLLGDSALYLCASSLLGPGNQPQHFGDGTRLSIL.

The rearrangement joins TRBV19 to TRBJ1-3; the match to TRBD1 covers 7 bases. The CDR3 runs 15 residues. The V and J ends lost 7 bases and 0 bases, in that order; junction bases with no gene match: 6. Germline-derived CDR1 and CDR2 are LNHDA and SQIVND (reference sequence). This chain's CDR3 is CASTRDSNSGNTIYF. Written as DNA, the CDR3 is TGTGCCAGTACTAGGGACAGCAACTCTGGAAACACCATATATTTT. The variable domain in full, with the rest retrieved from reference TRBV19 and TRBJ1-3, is DGGITQSPKYLFRKEGQNVTLSCEQNLNHDAMYWYRQDPGQGLRLIYYSQIVNDFQKGDIAEGYSVSREKKESFPLTVTSAQKNPTAFYLCASTRDSNSGNTIYFGEGSWLTVV.

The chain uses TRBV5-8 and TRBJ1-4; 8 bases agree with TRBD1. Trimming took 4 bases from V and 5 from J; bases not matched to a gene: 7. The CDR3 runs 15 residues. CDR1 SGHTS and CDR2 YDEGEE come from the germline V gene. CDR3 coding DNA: TGTGCCAGCAGCATAGGACAGGGCCAAAATGAAAAACTGTTTTTT. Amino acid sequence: CASSIGQGQNEKLFF.

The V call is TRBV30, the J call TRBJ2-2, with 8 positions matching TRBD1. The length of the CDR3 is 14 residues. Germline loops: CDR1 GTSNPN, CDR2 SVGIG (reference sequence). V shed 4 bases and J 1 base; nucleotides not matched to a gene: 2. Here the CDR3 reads CAWTGTGNTGELFF. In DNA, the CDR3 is TGTGCCTGGACCGGGACAGGGAACACCGGGGAGCTGTTTTTT.

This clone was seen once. This CDR3 is CASSYSPGQMNTEAFF. CDR3 DNA: TGTGCCAGCAGTTACTCGCCAGGACAGATGAACACTGAAGCTTTCTTT. This chain joins TRBV6-5 and TRBJ1-1, with D possibly matching TRBD1 (6 bases). V lost 0 bases and J 0 bases, leaving 11 bases between the germline ends. The CDR3 totals 16 residues. Germline V gene sequence: CDR1 MNHEY, CDR2 SVGAGI.

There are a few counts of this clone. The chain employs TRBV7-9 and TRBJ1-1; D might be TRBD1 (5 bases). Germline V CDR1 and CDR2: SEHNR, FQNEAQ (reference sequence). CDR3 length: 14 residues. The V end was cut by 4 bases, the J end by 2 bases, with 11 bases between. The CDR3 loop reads CASSSRGDNTEAFF. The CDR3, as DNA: TGTGCCAGCAGCTCTCGGGGGGATAACACTGAAGCTTTCTTT.

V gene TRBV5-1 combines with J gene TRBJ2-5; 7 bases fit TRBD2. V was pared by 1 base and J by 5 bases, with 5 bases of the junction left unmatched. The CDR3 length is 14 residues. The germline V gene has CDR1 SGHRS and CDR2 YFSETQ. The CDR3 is CASSLTSVGETQYF. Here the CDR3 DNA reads TGCGCCAGCAGCTTGACTAGCGTGGGGGAGACCCAGTACTTC. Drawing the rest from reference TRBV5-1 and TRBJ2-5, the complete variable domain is KAGVTQTPRYLIKTRGQQVTLSCSPISGHRSVSWYQQTPGQGLQFLFEYFSETQRNKGNFPGRFSGRQFSNSRSEMNVSTLELGDSALYLCASSLTSVGETQYFGPGTRLLVL.

The CDR3: CAARRGVDEKLFF. The CDR3 region has the DNA TGTGCCGCCCGCAGGGGGGTAGATGAAAAACTGTTTTTT. This chain connects TRBV2 to TRBJ1-4; 7 bases match TRBD1. The germline V gene has CDR1 SNHLY and CDR2 FYNNEI. The junction had 9 bases not matched to a gene; V was cut back by 11 bases and J by 6 bases. The CDR3 is made up of 13 amino acids.

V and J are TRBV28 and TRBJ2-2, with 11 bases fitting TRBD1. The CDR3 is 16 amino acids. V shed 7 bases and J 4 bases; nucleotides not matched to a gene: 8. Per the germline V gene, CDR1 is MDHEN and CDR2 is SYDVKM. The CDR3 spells CASKDSGQGVTGELFF. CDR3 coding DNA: TGTGCCAGCAAAGACTCGGGACAGGGGGTCACCGGGGAGCTGTTTTTT.

As DNA, the CDR3 is TGTGCCAGCAGCTCCGGGACTAGCTCAGAGACCCAGTACTTC. Its protein is CASSSGTSSETQYF. This rearrangement joins TRBV11-3 to TRBJ2-5, with 9 positions matching TRBD2. The V and J ends lost 4 bases and 4 bases, in that order; junction bases with no gene match: 4. CDR3 length equals 14 residues. Germline CDR1 and CDR2: SGHNT and YENEEA. Together with reference TRBV11-3 and TRBJ2-5, the CDR3 gives the full variable domain: EAGVVQSPRYKIIEKKQPVAFWCNPISGHNTLYWYLQNLGQGPELLIRYENEEAVDDSQLPKDRFSAERLKGVDSTLKIQPAELGDSAVYLCASSSGTSSETQYFGPGTRLLVL.

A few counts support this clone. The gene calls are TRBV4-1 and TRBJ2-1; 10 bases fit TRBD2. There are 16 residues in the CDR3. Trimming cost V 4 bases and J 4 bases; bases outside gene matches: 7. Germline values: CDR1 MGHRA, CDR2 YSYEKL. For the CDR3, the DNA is TGCGCCAGCAGCCGCCATTCTAGCGGGGGTTACAATGAGCAGTTCTTC. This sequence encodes CASSRHSSGGYNEQFF.

CDR3 loop: CASSKTLQGDGGYTF. The CDR3, as DNA: TGTGCCAGCAGCAAAACCCTACAGGGGGATGGTGGCTACACCTTC. This chain connects TRBV7-6 to TRBJ1-2; 8 nucleotides align to TRBD1. In germline, CDR1 is SGHVS, CDR2 FNYEAQ. The CDR3 is 15 residues long. Losses at the gene ends were 5 bases for V and 7 bases for J; bases not matched to a gene: 12.